Presented here are 10 T cell receptor beta chains from one specimen sequenced in a study of T-cell memory formation after mild COVID-19. TCRdb used MiXCR to reprocess the 5' RACE reads, holding one entry per CDR3 protein. The table has hundreds of thousands of distinct CDR3 sequences, roughly 23% seen once. Sequencing input: PBMCs or a T cell subset sorted from them (not recorded which). The receptors come from an adult woman who had mild COVID-19 (a few samples of this study predate the infection). Cell type and time point are not known.

This clonotype was seen a handful of times. The chain combines TRBV5-6 with TRBJ2-3, with 8 bases fitting TRBD2. After removal of 4 bases from V and 1 base from J, the junction contained 5 bases not matched to a gene. From germline, CDR1 is SGHDT and CDR2 YYEEEE. The CDR3 contains 15 residues. The chain's CDR3 is CASSLGLDGTDTQYF. The CDR3 nucleotides read TGTGCCAGCAGCCTGGGACTAGATGGCACAGATACGCAGTATTTT.

The chain joins TRBV19 to TRBJ1-2; 7 bases map to TRBD1. J lost 6 bases, V lost 5 bases, and 12 bases had no gene match. The CDR3 runs 15 residues. Per germline, CDR1 LNHDA and CDR2 SQIVND (reference sequence). CDR3 DNA sequence: TGTGCCAGTAGTTCCAATGGCGGGACAGCGGATGGCTACACCTTC. Its protein is CASSSNGGTADGYTF.

The chain is built from TRBV18 and TRBJ1-5; D possibly corresponds to TRBD1 (5 bases). From germline, CDR1 is KGHSH and CDR2 LQKENI. Trimming removed 3 bases from V and 0 bases from J, with 9 bases in between. The CDR3 is 15 residues long. CDR3 sequence: CASSPGTNSNQPQHF. The CDR3 DNA sequence: TGTGCCAGCTCACCCGGGACGAATAGCAATCAGCCCCAGCATTTT.

The rearrangement uses TRBV7-2 and TRBJ2-5, with a possible D match to TRBD1 (6 bases). Trimming shortened V by 5 bases and J by 1 base, and 11 bases separated the two germline ends. Germline V lookup: CDR1 SGHTA, CDR2 FQGNSA. This CDR3 has 14 residues. DNA of the CDR3: TGTGCCAGCAGCGACAGGCGCTCCCAAGAGACCCAGTACTTC. Amino acids: CASSDRRSQETQYF.

This rearrangement joins TRBV6-1 to TRBJ1-4; D unresolved. Germline-derived CDR1 and CDR2 are MNHNS and SASEGT. The CDR3 has 12 amino acids. V lost 0 bases, J lost 10 bases, and 6 bases lay in between. The CDR3 nucleotides read TGTGCCAGCAGTGAAGCCGAGCGAAAACTGTTTTTT. It is translated as CASSEAERKLFF.

The J gene is TRBJ1-1, the V gene TRBV7-6; no firm D call. Trimming left V 0 bases short and J 1 base short, with 9 bases between. Germline loops: CDR1 SGHVS, CDR2 FNYEAQ. The CDR3 length is 15 residues. In DNA, the CDR3 is TGTGCCAGCAGCTTAGCGCTATCGGGGAACACTGAAGCTTTCTTT. It encodes CASSLALSGNTEAFF.

Details on this clonotype: A junction end diverges from the germline sequence, so it may reflect a read error. The chain links TRBV7-2 to TRBJ2-7; D gene unclear. The CDR3 spans 11 residues. In germline, CDR1 is SGHTA, CDR2 FQGNSA. The CDR3 here is CASSLVAELNF. Here the CDR3 DNA reads TGTGCCAGCAGCTTAGTGGCAGAATTGAACTTC.

This clonotype was detected ten times or more. V and J are TRBV7-2 and TRBJ1-6, with D tentatively TRBD1 (5 bases). The CDR3 length is 21 residues. The germline V gene has CDR1 SGHTA and CDR2 FQGNSA. The V gene lost 1 base and the J gene lost 0 bases, with 22 bases spanning the gap. The CDR3 region has the DNA TGTGCCAGCAGCTTAGTTCAGGGACGGCTGATTTCGAGCTCCTATAATTCACCCCTCCACTTT. Its translation: CASSLVQGRLISSSYNSPLHF. Complete variable domain (other parts from reference TRBV7-2 and TRBJ1-6): GAGVSQSPSNKVTEKGKDVELRCDPISGHTALYWYRQSLGQGLEFLIYFQGNSAPDKSGLPSDRFSAERTGGSVSTLTIQRTQQEDSAVYLCASSLVQGRLISSSYNSPLHFGNGTRLTVT.

The rearrangement links TRBV9 to TRBJ2-7, with 8 bases fitting TRBD2. The CDR3 loop spans 15 amino acids. Germline V gives CDR1 SGDLS, CDR2 YYNGEE. V lost 0 bases and J lost 1; bases outside the gene matches: 3. For the CDR3, the DNA is TGTGCCAGCAGCGTAGGGGCGGGAGGATCCTACGAGCAGTACTTC. As protein: CASSVGAGGSYEQYF.

This clonotype was observed a handful of times. The rearrangement joins TRBV27 to TRBJ2-1, with unresolved D. V was shortened by 3 bases and J by 12 bases, with 9 bases between the two germline ends. The CDR3 length is 11 residues. Looked up from germline, CDR1 is MNHEY and CDR2 is SMNVEV (reference sequence). The CDR3 coding sequence is TGTGCCAGCAGTTTCTGGGGTGGGCAGTTCTTC. Translating gives CASSFWGGQFF.